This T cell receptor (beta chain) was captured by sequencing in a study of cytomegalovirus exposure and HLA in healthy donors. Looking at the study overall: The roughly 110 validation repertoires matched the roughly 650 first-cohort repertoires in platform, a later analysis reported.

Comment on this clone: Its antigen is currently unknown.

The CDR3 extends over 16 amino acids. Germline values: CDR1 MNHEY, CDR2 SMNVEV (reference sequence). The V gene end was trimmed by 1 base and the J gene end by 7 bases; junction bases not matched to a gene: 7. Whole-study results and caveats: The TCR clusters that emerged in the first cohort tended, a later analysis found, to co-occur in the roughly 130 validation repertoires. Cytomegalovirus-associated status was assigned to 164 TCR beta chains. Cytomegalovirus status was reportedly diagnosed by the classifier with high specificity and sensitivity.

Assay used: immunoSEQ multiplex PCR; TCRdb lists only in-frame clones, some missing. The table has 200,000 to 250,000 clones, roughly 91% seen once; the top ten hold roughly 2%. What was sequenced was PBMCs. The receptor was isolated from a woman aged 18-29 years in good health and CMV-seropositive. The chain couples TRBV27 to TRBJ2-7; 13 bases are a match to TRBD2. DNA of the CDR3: TGTGCCAGCAGTTTATTGAGGACTAGCGGGAGAGGAGAGCAGTACTTC. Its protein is CASSLLRTSGRGEQYF.